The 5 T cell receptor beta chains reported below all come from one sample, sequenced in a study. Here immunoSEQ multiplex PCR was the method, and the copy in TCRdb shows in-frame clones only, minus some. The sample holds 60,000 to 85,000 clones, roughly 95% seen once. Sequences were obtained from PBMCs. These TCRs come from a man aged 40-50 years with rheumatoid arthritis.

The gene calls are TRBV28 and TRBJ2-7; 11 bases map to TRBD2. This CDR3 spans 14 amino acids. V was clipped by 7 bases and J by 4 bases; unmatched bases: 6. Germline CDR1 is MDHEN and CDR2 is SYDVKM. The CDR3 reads CASMVASGRYEQYF. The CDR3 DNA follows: TGTGCCAGCATGGTGGCTAGCGGGAGGTACGAGCAGTACTTC.

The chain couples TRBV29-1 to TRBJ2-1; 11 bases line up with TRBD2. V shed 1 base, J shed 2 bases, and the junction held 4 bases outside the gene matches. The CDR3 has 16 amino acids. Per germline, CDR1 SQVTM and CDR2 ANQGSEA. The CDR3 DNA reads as TGCAGCGTTGAAGCACTAGCGGGGGACACCTACAATGAGCAGTTCTTC. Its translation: CSVEALAGDTYNEQFF.

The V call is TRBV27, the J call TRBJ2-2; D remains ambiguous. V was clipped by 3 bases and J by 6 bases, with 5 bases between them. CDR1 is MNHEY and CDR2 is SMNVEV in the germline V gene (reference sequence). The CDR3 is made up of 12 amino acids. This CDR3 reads CASSFDSGELFF. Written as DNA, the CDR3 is TGTGCCAGCAGTTTCGACTCCGGGGAGCTGTTTTTT.

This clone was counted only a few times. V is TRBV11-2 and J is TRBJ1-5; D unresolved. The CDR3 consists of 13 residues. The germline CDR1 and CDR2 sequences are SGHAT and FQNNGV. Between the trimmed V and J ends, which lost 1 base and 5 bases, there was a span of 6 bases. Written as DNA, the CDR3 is TGTGCCAGCAGCTTAGTTCCGGATCAGCCCCAGCATTTT. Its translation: CASSLVPDQPQHF.

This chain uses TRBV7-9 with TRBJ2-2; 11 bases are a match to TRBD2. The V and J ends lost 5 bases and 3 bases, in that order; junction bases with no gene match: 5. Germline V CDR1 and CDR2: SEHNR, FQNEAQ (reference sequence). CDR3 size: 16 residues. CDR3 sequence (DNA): TGTGCCAGCAGCCCGGGACTAGCGGCATACACCGGGGAGCTGTTTTTT. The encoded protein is CASSPGLAAYTGELFF.